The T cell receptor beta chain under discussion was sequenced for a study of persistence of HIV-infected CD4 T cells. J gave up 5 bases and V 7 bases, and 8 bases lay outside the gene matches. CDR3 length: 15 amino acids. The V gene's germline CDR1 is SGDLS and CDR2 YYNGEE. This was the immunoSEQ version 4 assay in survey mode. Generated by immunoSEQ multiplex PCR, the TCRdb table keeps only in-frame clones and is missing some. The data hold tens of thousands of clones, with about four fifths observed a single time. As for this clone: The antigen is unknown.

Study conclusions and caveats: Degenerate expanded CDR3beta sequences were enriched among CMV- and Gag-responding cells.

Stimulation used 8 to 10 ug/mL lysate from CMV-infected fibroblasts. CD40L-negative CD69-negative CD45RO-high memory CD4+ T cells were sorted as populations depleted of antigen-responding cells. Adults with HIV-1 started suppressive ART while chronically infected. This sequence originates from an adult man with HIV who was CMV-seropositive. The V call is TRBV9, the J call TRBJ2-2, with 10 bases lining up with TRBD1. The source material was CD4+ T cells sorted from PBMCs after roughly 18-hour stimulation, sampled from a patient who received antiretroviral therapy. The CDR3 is CASGGTGAWTGELFF. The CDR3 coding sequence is TGTGCCAGCGGGGGGACAGGGGCTTGGACCGGGGAGCTGTTTTTT.